These 23 T cell receptor beta chains came from one sample sequenced in a study of blood T cells in healthy people across ages. Alongside a J-beta primer mix, a sample-barcoded 5' primer served in a second PCR lasting roughly 7 to 11 cycles. TCRdb fed the 5' RACE reads into MiXCR, producing one record per CDR3 protein. The table lists 600,000 to 650,000 distinct CDR3 sequences, roughly 58% of them singletons, with approximately 37% in the top ten. The sample taken for sequencing was blood. All receptors derive from a man aged 60 to 75 in good health.

This clonotype qualifies as medium-sized. J is TRBJ2-5 and V is TRBV3-1; TRBD2 matches 9 bases. Germline-derived CDR1 and CDR2 are LGHDT and YNNKEL (reference sequence). Trimming removed 0 bases from V and 4 bases from J; junction bases left unmatched: 3. This CDR3 has 15 amino acids. CDR3 DNA: TGTGCCAGCAGCCAAGATAGCGGGGGCAGAGAGACCCAGTACTTC. Protein sequence: CASSQDSGGRETQYF.

The chain has TRBV6-6 and TRBJ2-4; 8 bases are shared with TRBD1. The CDR3 spans 12 residues. CDR1 is MNHNY and CDR2 is SVGAGI in the germline V gene (reference sequence). V lost 2 bases to trimming and J lost 12 bases; unmatched junction nucleotides: 3. The CDR3 region has the DNA TGTGCCAGCAGTTACGGGGGACAGGCTCAGTACTTC. Amino acids: CASSYGGQAQYF.

A remark on this clonotype: Germline is not matched at one junction end, which may reflect a read error. The chain has TRBV2 and TRBJ2-1; 11 bases align to TRBD2. The germline V gene has CDR1 SNHLY and CDR2 FYNNEI. This CDR3 spans 15 amino acids. The CDR3 sequence is CASSDSGGADKEQFF. The CDR3 region has the DNA TGTGCCAGCAGTGATAGCGGGGGGGCCGACAAGGAGCAGTTCTTC.

The V and J genes are TRBV12-3 or TRBV12-4 and TRBJ1-1, with 7 nucleotides matching TRBD1. The CDR3 is 15 amino acids. J was trimmed by 5 bases and V by 6 bases; bases with no gene match: 12. As DNA, the CDR3 is TGTGCCAGCAGCTTTCAGGGGGGGGGACGAACTGAAGCTTTCTTT. Protein sequence: CASSFQGGGRTEAFF.

This clonotype turned up a few times. CDR3 nucleotides: TGTGCCAGCCGAAGTCCAGGGGTCCAAGAGACCCAGTACTTC. Its translation is CASRSPGVQETQYF. The chain combines TRBV25-1 with TRBJ2-5, with D tentatively TRBD1 (6 bases). This CDR3 contains 14 residues. V was cut by 8 bases and J by 1 base, with 14 bases left in between. CDR1 is MGHDK, CDR2 SYGVNS, per germline.

The chain links TRBV29-1 to TRBJ2-1; 8 nucleotides line up with TRBD1. Trimming cost V 7 bases and J 7 bases; bases outside gene matches: 12. Germline CDR1 SQVTM, CDR2 ANQGSEA. This CDR3 region has 14 residues. Here the CDR3 reads CSGGGGTGQNEQFF. CDR3 nucleotide sequence: TGCAGCGGGGGCGGTGGGACAGGCCAGAATGAGCAGTTCTTC.

The chain is built from TRBV20-1 and TRBJ2-1; 10 bases are a match to TRBD1. V shed 5 bases, J shed 9 bases, and the junction held 1 base outside the gene matches. Germline lookup yields CDR1 DFQATT and CDR2 SNEGSKA (reference sequence). CDR3 length equals 11 residues. Here the CDR3 reads CSARTGGEQFF. The CDR3 DNA sequence: TGCAGTGCTCGGACAGGGGGTGAGCAGTTCTTC.

The J gene is TRBJ2-7, the V gene TRBV14; D not resolved. Germline assignment: CDR1 SGHDN and CDR2 FVKESK. Trimming cost V 1 base and J 1 base, with 5 bases left between them. CDR3 length equals 13 residues. CDR3 sequence (DNA): TGTGCCAGCAGCCAAGTCGAATCCTACGAGCAGTACTTC. The encoded protein is CASSQVESYEQYF.

The V call is TRBV29-1, the J call TRBJ2-3; 8 nucleotides match TRBD1. The CDR3 sequence is 13 residues long. The V gene's germline CDR1 is SQVTM and CDR2 ANQGSEA. V gave up 6 bases and J gave up 3 bases; unmatched junction bases: 5. The CDR3: CSVQGAGTDTQYF. The CDR3, as DNA: TGCAGCGTGCAGGGGGCTGGAACAGATACGCAGTATTTT.

The chain recombines TRBV9 with TRBJ1-1, with a possible D match to TRBD1 (6 bases). The CDR3 sequence is 15 residues long. V lost 3 bases and J 4 bases, leaving 16 bases between the germline ends. Germline V gene data show CDR1 as SGDLS and CDR2 as YYNGEE. CDR3 DNA sequence: TGTGCCAGCAGCGGCTCAAGGGGGGTTGGCACTGAAGCTTTCTTT. It translates to CASSGSRGVGTEAFF.

The gene calls are TRBV2 and TRBJ2-5; D is unclear. The J call may be incorrect, as the DNA end agrees better with TRBJ2-7. CDR1 and CDR2 from the germline V gene are SNHLY and FYNNEI. The CDR3 totals 13 residues. CDR3 in DNA: TGTGCCAGCAGTGAAACTCGAACTTACGAGCAGTACTTC. It specifies CASSETRTYEQYF.

This clonotype showed up just a few times. This rearrangement joins TRBV6-6 to TRBJ1-2, with TRBD1 identical over 9 bases. Trimming cost V 7 bases and J 4 bases; bases outside gene matches: 7. The CDR3 is made up of 14 amino acids. Germline V gives CDR1 MNHNY, CDR2 SVGAGI (reference sequence). The CDR3 nucleotides read TGTGCCAGCACCCCGGGACAGGGACTCTATGGCTACACCTTC. Its protein is CASTPGQGLYGYTF.

The rearrangement uses TRBV11-2 and TRBJ2-3; D is possibly TRBD2 (6 bases). V lost 3 bases and J lost 0, with 10 bases in between. Germline V gene lookup returns CDR1 SGHAT and CDR2 FQNNGV. The CDR3 length is 15 residues. The CDR3 coding sequence is TGTGCCAGCAGCTTCAAGGGACTCAGCACAGATACGCAGTATTTT. This sequence encodes CASSFKGLSTDTQYF.

DNA of the CDR3: TGTGCCATCAGGGAGGGGGCGGAAGGCTACACCTTC. This sequence encodes CAIREGAEGYTF. V usage is TRBV10-3 and J usage is TRBJ1-2; 7 bases are a match to TRBD1. The CDR3 loop spans 12 amino acids. Germline loops: CDR1 ENHRY, CDR2 SYGVKD. The junction had 6 bases not matched to a gene; V was cut back by 6 bases and J by 8 bases.

This clonotype was seen a handful of times. The chain carries TRBV19 and TRBJ2-5; 7 nucleotides line up with TRBD1. V was pared by 6 bases and J by 1 base, with 8 bases of the junction left unmatched. The germline gives CDR1 LNHDA, CDR2 SQIVND (reference sequence). This CDR3 is built from 15 residues. The CDR3 is CASSRRGQIQETQYF. CDR3 DNA: TGTGCCAGTAGCCGCCGGGGACAGATCCAAGAGACCCAGTACTTC.

This clonotype has only a few counts. The chain uses TRBV7-7 and TRBJ2-3, with TRBD2 matching 13 bases. The CDR3 is made up of 16 amino acids. CDR1 is SSHAT, CDR2 FNYEAQ, per germline (reference sequence). The V segment lost 4 bases and the J segment 6 bases; nucleotides outside the gene matches: 7. CDR3 sequence reads: CASSSGTSGVLDTQYF. The CDR3 DNA reads as TGTGCCAGCAGCTCCGGGACTAGCGGGGTTTTGGATACGCAGTATTTT.

This clonotype has a handful of counts. The chain is built from TRBV14 and TRBJ1-4; D unclear. V lost 4 bases, J lost 6 bases, and 12 bases lay in between. Germline lookup yields CDR1 SGHDN and CDR2 FVKESK. The CDR3 is 14 amino acids. This CDR3 is CASSPIGTYEKLFF. The CDR3 DNA reads as TGTGCCAGCAGCCCCATCGGAACGTATGAAAAACTGTTTTTT. Full variable domain (remainder filled in from reference TRBV14 and TRBJ1-4): EAGVTQFPSHSVIEKGQTVTLRCDPISGHDNLYWYRRVMGKEIKFLLHFVKESKQDESGMPNNRFLAERTGGTYSTLKVQPAELEDSGVYFCASSPIGTYEKLFFGSGTQLSVL.

This clonotype was detected a few times. The gene calls are TRBV7-2 and TRBJ2-5; D gene unclear. The CDR3 totals 14 residues. CDR1 and CDR2 from the germline V gene are SGHTA and FQGNSA. Trimming cost V 5 bases and J 11 bases, with 21 bases left between them. CDR3 residues: CASSLSTRGSTQYF. CDR3 nucleotide sequence: TGTGCCAGCAGCCTTTCGACCCGTGGAAGCACGCAGTACTTC.

The chain carries TRBV20-1 and TRBJ1-2, with TRBD1 identical over 9 bases. This CDR3 region has 13 residues. V lost 1 base and J lost 4; bases outside the gene matches: 1. Germline V gene sequence: CDR1 DFQATT, CDR2 SNEGSKA (reference sequence). The CDR3 DNA sequence: TGCAGTGCTAGAGGGGACAGGGCCTATGGCTACACCTTC. Amino acids: CSARGDRAYGYTF.

The V call is TRBV7-2, the J call TRBJ2-5; no definite D call. V was pared by 0 bases and J by 4 bases, with 15 bases between. The germline V gene has CDR1 SGHTA and CDR2 FQGNSA. This CDR3 has 16 residues. The chain's CDR3 is CASSLAVTAPGETQYF. DNA of the CDR3: TGTGCCAGCAGCTTAGCAGTGACTGCCCCAGGAGAGACCCAGTACTTC. The whole variable domain, remainder taken from reference TRBV7-2 and TRBJ2-5, is GAGVSQSPSNKVTEKGKDVELRCDPISGHTALYWYRQSLGQGLEFLIYFQGNSAPDKSGLPSDRFSAERTGGSVSTLTIQRTQQEDSAVYLCASSLAVTAPGETQYFGPGTRLLVL.

The V call is TRBV9, the J call TRBJ2-7; 10 bases are shared with TRBD1. The V gene end was trimmed by 0 bases and the J gene end by 3 bases; junction bases not matched to a gene: 6. Germline-derived CDR1 and CDR2 are SGDLS and YYNGEE. CDR3 length: 16 residues. CDR3 DNA sequence: TGTGCCAGCAGCGTAGGAACAGGACAGGGGGACTACGAGCAGTACTTC. Translating it yields CASSVGTGQGDYEQYF.

In this sample, this clonotype turned up many times. The chain employs TRBV2 and TRBJ2-4; a possible D gene is TRBD2 (7 bases). CDR1 is SNHLY, CDR2 FYNNEI, per germline. The CDR3 extends over 17 amino acids. Trimming took 9 bases from V and 2 from J, leaving 23 bases between them. In DNA form, the CDR3 reads TGTGCCAGTTGGGGGGGCGTTCTATTTCGGTCCAAAAACATTCAGTACTTC. Protein sequence: CASWGGVLFRSKNIQYF.

The chain has TRBV11-2 and TRBJ2-5, with D unclear. The end of the DNA aligns better with TRBJ2-7, so the J call may be wrong. Germline values: CDR1 SGHAT, CDR2 FQNNGV. CDR3 size: 14 residues. The CDR3 DNA follows: TGTGCCAGCAGCTCCGTCCTACAGTCAAGCGAGCAGTACTTC. Protein product: CASSSVLQSSEQYF.